Sequencing of this TCR beta chain was carried out in a study of blood T cell repertoires in COVID-19. The protocol was immunoSEQ multiplex PCR, while the TCRdb copy is restricted to in-frame clones and leaves out a portion. The sample shows fewer than 350,000 clones, approximately 90% of them seen only once. V was trimmed by 0 bases and J by 13 bases, leaving 14 bases between them. Germline values: CDR1 SGHDT, CDR2 YYEEEE. This CDR3 contains 14 residues. One Seattle source followed patients from active infection through their disease course. This sequence was found in a woman aged 25 to 45 with COVID-19, enrolled during active disease. The rearrangement joins TRBV5-6 to TRBJ1-6; D possibly corresponds to TRBD1 (6 bases). The specimen was peripheral blood. The CDR3 bases are TGTGCCAGCAGCTTGGCCCGAGCGACAGGCCCCCTCCACTTT. Its protein is CASSLARATGPLHF.